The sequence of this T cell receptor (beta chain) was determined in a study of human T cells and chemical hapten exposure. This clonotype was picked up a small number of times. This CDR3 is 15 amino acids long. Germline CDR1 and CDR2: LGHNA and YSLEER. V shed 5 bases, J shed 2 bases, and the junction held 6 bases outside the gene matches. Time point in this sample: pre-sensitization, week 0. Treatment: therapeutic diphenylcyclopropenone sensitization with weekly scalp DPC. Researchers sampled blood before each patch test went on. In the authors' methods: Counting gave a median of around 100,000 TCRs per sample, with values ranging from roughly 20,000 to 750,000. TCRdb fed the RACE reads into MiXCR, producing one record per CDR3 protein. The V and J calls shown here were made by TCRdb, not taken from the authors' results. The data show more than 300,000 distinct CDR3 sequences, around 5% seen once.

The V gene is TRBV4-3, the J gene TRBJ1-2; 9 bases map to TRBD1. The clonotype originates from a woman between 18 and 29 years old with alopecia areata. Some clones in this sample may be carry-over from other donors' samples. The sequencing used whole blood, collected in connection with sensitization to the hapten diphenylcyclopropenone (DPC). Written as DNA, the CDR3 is TGCGCCAGCAGCGAAGGGACAGGGAGAAACTATGGCTACACCTTC. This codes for CASSEGTGRNYGYTF.